This T cell receptor (beta chain) emerged from a study of CD8 T cells in Susac syndrome. Reverse transcription used 0.5 to 1 ug RNA and random hexamers. A single record per CDR3 protein comes from TCRdb applying MiXCR to the immunoSEQ multiplex PCR reads. The sample holds 150,000 to 160,000 distinct CDR3 sequences, 95% to 96% seen once. From blood CD8+ and CD4+ T cells, TCR beta sequences were generated. Negative isolation was used for CD8+ and CD4+ T cells and FACS enrichment for TEMRA cells. The CDR3 is 13 residues long. The ends were cut back, 6 bases at V and 0 bases at J, with 12 bases in the middle. Germline V gene data show CDR1 as SQVTM and CDR2 as ANQGSEA.

The receptor comes from a human donor with multiple sclerosis. Material for sequencing was CD8+ T cells from PBMCs. The chain recombines TRBV29-1 with TRBJ2-7; possible D gene TRBD2, 6 bases. The CDR3 DNA is TGCAGCGTCCGGGACTCGGACTCCTACGAGCAGTACTTC. Translation: CSVRDSDSYEQYF.